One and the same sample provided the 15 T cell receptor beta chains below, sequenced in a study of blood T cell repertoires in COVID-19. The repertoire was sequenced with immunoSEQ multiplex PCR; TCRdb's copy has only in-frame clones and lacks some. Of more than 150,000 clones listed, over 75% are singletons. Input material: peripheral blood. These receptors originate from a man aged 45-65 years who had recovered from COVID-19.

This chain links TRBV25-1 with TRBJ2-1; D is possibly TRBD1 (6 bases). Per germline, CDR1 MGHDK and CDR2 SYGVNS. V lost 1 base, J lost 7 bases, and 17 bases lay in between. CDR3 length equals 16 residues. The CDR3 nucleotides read TGTGCCAGCAGTGAATGGGACAACGAGATGGTGAATGAGCAGTTCTTC. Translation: CASSEWDNEMVNEQFF.

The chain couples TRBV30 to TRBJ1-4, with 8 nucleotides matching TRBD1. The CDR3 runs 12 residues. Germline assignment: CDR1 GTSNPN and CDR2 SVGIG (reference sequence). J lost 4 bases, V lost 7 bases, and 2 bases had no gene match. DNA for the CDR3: TGTGCCTCGGGACAGGTTAATGAAAAACTGTTTTTT. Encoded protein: CASGQVNEKLFF.

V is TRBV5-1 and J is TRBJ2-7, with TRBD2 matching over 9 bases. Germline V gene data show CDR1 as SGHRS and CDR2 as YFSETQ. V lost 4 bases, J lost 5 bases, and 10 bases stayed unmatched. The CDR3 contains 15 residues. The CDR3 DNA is TGCGCCAGCAGCGAACAGATTAGCGGGAGTAACGAGCAGTACTTC. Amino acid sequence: CASSEQISGSNEQYF. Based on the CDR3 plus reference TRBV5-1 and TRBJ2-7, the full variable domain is KAGVTQTPRYLIKTRGQQVTLSCSPISGHRSVSWYQQTPGQGLQFLFEYFSETQRNKGNFPGRFSGRQFSNSRSEMNVSTLELGDSALYLCASSEQISGSNEQYFGPGTRLTVT.

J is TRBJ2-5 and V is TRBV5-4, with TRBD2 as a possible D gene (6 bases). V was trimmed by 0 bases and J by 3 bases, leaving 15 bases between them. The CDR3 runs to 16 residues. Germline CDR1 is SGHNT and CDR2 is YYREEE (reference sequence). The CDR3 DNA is TGTGCCAGCAGCTTGGCCGGGGGAGGAACCAAAGAGACCCAGTACTTC. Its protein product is CASSLAGGGTKETQYF.

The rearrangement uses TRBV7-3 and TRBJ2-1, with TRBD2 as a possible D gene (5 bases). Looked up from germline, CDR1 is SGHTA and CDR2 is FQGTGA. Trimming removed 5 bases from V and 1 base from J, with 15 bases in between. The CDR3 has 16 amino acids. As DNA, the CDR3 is TGTGCCAGCAGCCTAAGAGGGAGACTTTCCTACAATGAGCAGTTCTTC. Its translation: CASSLRGRLSYNEQFF.

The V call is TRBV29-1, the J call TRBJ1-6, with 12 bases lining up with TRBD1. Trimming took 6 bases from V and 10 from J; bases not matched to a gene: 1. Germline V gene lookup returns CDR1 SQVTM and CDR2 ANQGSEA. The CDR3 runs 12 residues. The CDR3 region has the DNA TGCAGCGTGGGGACAGGGGGCTCACCCCTCCACTTT. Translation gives CSVGTGGSPLHF.

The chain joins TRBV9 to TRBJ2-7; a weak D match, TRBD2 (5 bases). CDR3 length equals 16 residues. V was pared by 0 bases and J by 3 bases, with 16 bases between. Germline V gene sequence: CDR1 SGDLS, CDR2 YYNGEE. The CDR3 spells CASSVGQGLALYEQYF. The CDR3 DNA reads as TGTGCCAGCAGCGTAGGGCAAGGACTGGCCCTCTACGAGCAGTACTTC.

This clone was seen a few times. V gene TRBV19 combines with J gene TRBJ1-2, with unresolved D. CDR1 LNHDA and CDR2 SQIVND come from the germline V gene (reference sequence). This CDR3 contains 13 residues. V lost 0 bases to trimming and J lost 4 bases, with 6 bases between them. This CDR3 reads CASSIDAGYGYTF. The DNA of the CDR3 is TGTGCCAGTAGTATAGACGCCGGCTATGGCTACACCTTC.

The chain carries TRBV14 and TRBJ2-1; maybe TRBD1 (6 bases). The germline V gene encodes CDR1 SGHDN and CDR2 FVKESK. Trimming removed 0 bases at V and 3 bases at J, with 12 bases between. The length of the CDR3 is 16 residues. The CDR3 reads CASSQDTRTDYNEQFF. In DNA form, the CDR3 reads TGTGCCAGCAGCCAAGATACTCGGACAGACTACAATGAGCAGTTCTTC. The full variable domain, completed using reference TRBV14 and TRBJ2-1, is EAGVTQFPSHSVIEKGQTVTLRCDPISGHDNLYWYRRVMGKEIKFLLHFVKESKQDESGMPNNRFLAERTGGTYSTLKVQPAELEDSGVYFCASSQDTRTDYNEQFFGPGTRLTVL.

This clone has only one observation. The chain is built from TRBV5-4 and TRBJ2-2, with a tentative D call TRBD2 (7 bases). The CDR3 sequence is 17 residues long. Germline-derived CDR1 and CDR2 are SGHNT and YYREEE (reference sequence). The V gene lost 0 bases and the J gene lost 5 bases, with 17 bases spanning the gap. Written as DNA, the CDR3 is TGTGCCAGCAGCTTGGGGGGGCGGGGGACCGCAACCGGGGAGCTGTTTTTT. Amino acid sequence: CASSLGGRGTATGELFF.

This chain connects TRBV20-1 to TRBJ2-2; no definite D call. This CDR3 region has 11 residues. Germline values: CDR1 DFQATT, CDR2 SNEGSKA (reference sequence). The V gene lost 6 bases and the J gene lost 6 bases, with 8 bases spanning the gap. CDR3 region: CSASQAGELFF. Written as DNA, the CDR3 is TGCAGTGCGAGTCAGGCCGGGGAGCTGTTTTTT.

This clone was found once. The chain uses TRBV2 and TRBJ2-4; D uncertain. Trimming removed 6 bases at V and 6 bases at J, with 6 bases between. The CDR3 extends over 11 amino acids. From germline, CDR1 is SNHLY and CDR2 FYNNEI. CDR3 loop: CASSIGNIQYF. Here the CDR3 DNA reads TGTGCCAGCAGCATCGGAAACATTCAGTACTTC.

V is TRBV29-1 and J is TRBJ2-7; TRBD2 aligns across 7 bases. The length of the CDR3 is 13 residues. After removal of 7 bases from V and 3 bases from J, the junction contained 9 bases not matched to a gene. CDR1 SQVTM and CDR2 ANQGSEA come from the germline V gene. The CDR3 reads CSAGLGLGYEQYF. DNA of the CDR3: TGCAGCGCCGGACTAGGACTCGGCTACGAGCAGTACTTC.

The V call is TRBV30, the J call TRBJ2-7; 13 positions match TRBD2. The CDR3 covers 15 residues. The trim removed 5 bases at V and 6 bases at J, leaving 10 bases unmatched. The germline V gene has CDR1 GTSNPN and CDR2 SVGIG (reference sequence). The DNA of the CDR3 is TGTGCCTGGGGACTGGGACTAGCGGGAATGGGCGAGCAGTACTTC. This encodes CAWGLGLAGMGEQYF.

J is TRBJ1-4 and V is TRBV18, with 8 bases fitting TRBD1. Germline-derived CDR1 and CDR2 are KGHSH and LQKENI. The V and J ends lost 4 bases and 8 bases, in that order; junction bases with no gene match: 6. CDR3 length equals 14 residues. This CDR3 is CASSLDRAEEKLFF. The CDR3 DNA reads TGTGCCAGCTCACTGGACAGGGCGGAGGAAAAACTGTTTTTT.